This is a list of T cell receptor beta chains from one sample in a study of blood T cells in healthy people across ages. TCRdb re-called the 5' RACE reads through MiXCR, storing one row per CDR3 protein. There are about 970,000 distinct CDR3 sequences in the sample; roughly 51% occur only once, and over 20% lies in the top ten. Sequenced input: blood. The receptors stem from a woman aged 55-75 years in good health. CDR3s include the opening cysteine and the closing phenylalanine or tryptophan. A D gene is named only where the DNA matches it firmly. Clone size appears in some rows only: once, few, many, or a class for an expanded clone.

TGTGCCACCTCGACTAGCGGGATTCCCGTGAAGAATCAAGAGACCCAGTACTTC | CATSTSGIPVKNQETQYF | NA | TRBD2 | TRBJ2-5 | 18 | TRBV15
TGCAGTGCTGAGGAGCGGAACTACGAGCAGTACTTC | CSAEERNYEQYF | few | NA | TRBJ2-7 | 12 | TRBV20-1
TGTGCCAGCAGGCGATCCGGGGGCTCGGGAGAGCAGTACTTC | CASRRSGGSGEQYF | NA | NA | TRBJ2-7 | 14 | TRBV28
TGTGCCAGCAGCCCCCGGGACAGGGACCCCTACAATGAGCAGTACTTC | CASSPRDRDPYNEQYF | NA | TRBD1 | TRBJ2-7 | 16 | TRBV7-9
TGCAGCGTTGAATCCAACATAGAGACCCAGTACTTC | CSVESNIETQYF | few | NA | TRBJ2-5 | 12 | TRBV29-1
TGTGCCATCAGTGATTTTGGGACAGGGGTTAGGCAGCCCCAGCATTTT | CAISDFGTGVRQPQHF | few | TRBD1 | TRBJ1-5 | 16 | TRBV10-3
TGTGCCAGCAGCTTACGGGCTAGCGGGATCTACAATGAGCAGTTCTTC | CASSLRASGIYNEQFF | NA | TRBD2 | TRBJ2-1 | 16 | TRBV7-2
TGTGCCAGCAGCAATCGACACGGACCAAACACAGATACGCAGTATTTT | CASSNRHGPNTDTQYF | once | NA | TRBJ2-3 | 16 | TRBV21-1
TGTGCCAGCACCCAAGGGACGGTCCAAGAGACCCAGTACTTC | CASTQGTVQETQYF | NA | NA | TRBJ2-5 | 14 | TRBV6-6
TGTGCCAGCAGCCAGGACAGACACACAGATACGCAGTATTTT | CASSQDRHTDTQYF | NA | NA | TRBJ2-3 | 14 | TRBV7-2
TGTGCCAGCAGCTCGGGACTAGCGGGAGGGCCAGATACGCAGTATTTT | CASSSGLAGGPDTQYF | few | TRBD2 | TRBJ2-3 | 16 | TRBV7-9
TGCGCCAGCAGCCAAGGTTACGGGGAGACCCAGTACTTC | CASSQGYGETQYF | few | NA | TRBJ2-5 | 13 | TRBV4-1
TGTGCCAGCAGCCCCCGGTGGTCAGAGACCCAGTACTTC | CASSPRWSETQYF | NA | NA | TRBJ2-5 | 13 | TRBV7-9
TGTGCCAGCAGCCCGGATGGAGGGAATGAAAAACTGTTTTTT | CASSPDGGNEKLFF | NA | NA | TRBJ1-4 | 14 | TRBV12-3/TRBV12-4
TGCAGTGCTATGGGACAGGGTGATTCACCCCTCCACTTT | CSAMGQGDSPLHF | once | TRBD1 | TRBJ1-6 | 13 | TRBV20-1
TGTGCCAGCAGCTTTGACAGGGGGCAAGAGACCCAGTACTTC | CASSFDRGQETQYF | NA | TRBD1 | TRBJ2-5 | 14 | TRBV7-2
TGTGCCAGCAGCCAAGATAGCGGCAAAACGAGGGCCCAGTACTTC | CASSQDSGKTRAQYF | NA | NA | TRBJ2-5 | 15 | TRBV3-1